This T cell receptor (beta chain) was obtained from a study of shared clonotypes between healthy human individuals. The study's findings and limits: Among donors, clonotype sharing was expected to be affected by sequencing depth.

The study separated CD4+ cells into CD45RA+ naive and CD45RA-negative memory subsets. V was pared by 4 bases and J by 4 bases, with 16 bases between. CDR1 is SGHDT, CDR2 YYEEEE, per germline. The CDR3 covers 15 residues. With respect to this clone: The antigen is not known.

The authors ran the assay at deep level. Sequencing was performed with immunoSEQ multiplex PCR; in TCRdb, only in-frame clones are kept and a portion is missing. The sample yields about 2.4 million clones, approximately 93% seen once. The sequenced material came from naive CD4+ T cells from PBMCs. This sample's subset: CD45RA+ positively selected. This receptor was obtained from a man between 18 and 29 years old in good health. Some clones in this sample may be carry-over from other donors' samples. V gene TRBV5-6 combines with J gene TRBJ2-3, with a tentative D call TRBD1 (5 bases). CDR3 residues: CASSPTSQVPDTQYF. In DNA form, the CDR3 reads TGTGCCAGCAGCCCAACCTCACAGGTCCCAGATACGCAGTATTTT.